This T cell receptor (beta chain) stems from a study of sequential checkpoint blockade in melanoma. TCRdb keeps only in-frame clones here, not all; method: immunoSEQ multiplex PCR. The sample lists approximately 4,000 clones, under 75% occurring once. This sample's treatment: randomized to nivolumab then ipilimumab (arm A) or the reverse (arm B). This clone has more than one count but fewer than ten. The V end lost 1 base, the J end lost 0 bases, and 10 bases lay between the germline ends. Germline loops: CDR1 SGHVS, CDR2 FQNEAQ. This CDR3 region has 15 residues. This TCR was recovered from a human donor with melanoma. This chain links TRBV7-8 with TRBJ2-7; maybe TRBD1 (6 bases). The sample here was CD8+ T cells sorted from blood (inferred from file names), taken from a patient given nivolumab and ipilimumab in sequence. The CDR3 sequence is CASSLVQGPSYEQYF. The CDR3 DNA sequence: TGTGCCAGCAGCTTAGTACAGGGCCCCTCCTACGAGCAGTACTTC.